The present entry profiles one T cell receptor (beta chain) with its context. Its target is not known. The source of the sample is a study of pediatric ulcerative colitis. Study-level results: Blood-rectal clonal overlap within each person was significantly higher in ulcerative colitis patients than controls.

The data were produced by immunoSEQ multiplex PCR, yet TCRdb's version contains in-frame clones alone and is incomplete. This table holds 10,000 to 13,000 clones, roughly 82% found once. Rectal tissue came from one to two pinch biopsies taken at colonoscopy. V lost 5 bases and J 0 bases, leaving 9 bases between the germline ends. CDR3 length: 13 amino acids. Germline CDR1 reads SGHKS; CDR2 reads YYEKEE (reference sequence). The chain is built from TRBV5-5 and TRBJ2-7; D is uncertain. The receptor was derived from a girl aged 5-17 years who was a control in a study of pediatric ulcerative colitis. Sequenced: gut tissue. In DNA form, the CDR3 reads TGTGCCAGCAGTAAGCAGACCTCCTACGAGCAGTACTTC. The encoded protein is CASSKQTSYEQYF.